These 24 T cell receptor beta chains originate from one sample sequenced in a study of beta chain features in type 1 diabetes. Expressed TCRB transcripts were sequenced after all isolated RNA was converted to cDNA. Clones were sequenced by immunoSEQ multiplex PCR, and TCRdb holds only the in-frame ones, with some missing. This table holds more than 300,000 clones, less than 15% found once. Sequencing input: naive CD4+ T cells from blood. The receptors shown here come from a woman aged 18-29 years in good health.

The chain has TRBV5-1 and TRBJ1-1; no firm D call. The germline V gene encodes CDR1 SGHRS and CDR2 YFSETQ. This CDR3 region has 12 residues. The V and J ends lost 4 bases and 7 bases respectively, with 11 bases between them. Here the CDR3 reads CASSPNLSEAFF. The CDR3 DNA sequence: TGCGCCAGCAGCCCAAACCTAAGTGAAGCTTTCTTT.

The genes are TRBV6-1 and TRBJ2-5; no reliable D call. The CDR3 totals 13 residues. Trimming removed 4 bases at V and 0 bases at J, with 6 bases between. Germline values: CDR1 MNHNS, CDR2 SASEGT. The CDR3 DNA reads as TGTGCCAGCAGTGCCCGGGACCAAGAGACCCAGTACTTC. This gives the protein CASSARDQETQYF.

This clone was found a few times. The V call is TRBV4-3, the J call TRBJ2-1; 13 bases line up with TRBD2. Trimming cost V 3 bases and J 6 bases; bases outside gene matches: 8. Germline V CDR1 and CDR2: LGHNA, YSLEER. There are 17 residues in the CDR3. CDR3 sequence (DNA): TGCGCCAGCAGCCAGCCCCGGACTAGCGGGAGAACCAATGAGCAGTTCTTC. This codes for CASSQPRTSGRTNEQFF.

Turning to this clone: Other DNA sequences in this specimen translate into the identical CDR3. The chain links TRBV7-2 to TRBJ2-3, with TRBD2 as a possible D gene (5 bases). The CDR3 totals 14 residues. Trimming shortened V by 5 bases and J by 0 bases, and 9 bases separated the two germline ends. The germline CDR1 and CDR2 sequences are SGHTA and FQGNSA. CDR3 sequence reads: CASSPGLSTDTQYF. The CDR3 coding sequence is TGTGCCAGCAGCCCTGGACTGAGCACAGATACGCAGTATTTT.

This clone has a handful of counts. This chain connects TRBV7-2 to TRBJ1-2; D is possibly TRBD1 (5 bases). The CDR3 consists of 15 residues. The germline CDR1 and CDR2 sequences are SGHTA and FQGNSA. V was cut by 5 bases and J by 5 bases, with 18 bases left in between. This CDR3 reads CASSAGRGRDYGYTF. The CDR3 nucleotides are TGTGCCAGCAGCGCTGGGAGGGGCAGGGATTATGGCTACACCTTC.

The rearrangement joins TRBV5-4 to TRBJ1-3; the D gene is possibly TRBD1 (5 bases). The CDR3 length is 16 residues. The germline V and J ends were trimmed by 4 bases and 1 base, with 15 bases remaining between them. Germline lookup yields CDR1 SGHNT and CDR2 YYREEE (reference sequence). The CDR3 nucleotides are TGTGCCAGCAGCCCCATGGGGGGAAATTCTGGAAACACCATATATTTT. Encoded protein: CASSPMGGNSGNTIYF. The complete variable domain, with remaining parts taken from reference TRBV5-4 and TRBJ1-3, reads ETGVTQSPTHLIKTRGQQVTLRCSSQSGHNTVSWYQQALGQGPQFIFQYYREEENGRGNFPPRFSGLQFPNYSSELNVNALELDDSALYLCASSPMGGNSGNTIYFGEGSWLTVV.

This clone was seen a handful of times. J is TRBJ1-4 and V is TRBV28; 8 nucleotides agree with TRBD1. This CDR3 is built from 15 residues. V dropped 4 bases and J dropped 7; count of bases not matched to a gene: 8. Per germline, CDR1 MDHEN and CDR2 SYDVKM. This CDR3 reads CASSSDRVLGEKLFF. The DNA for the CDR3 is TGTGCCAGCAGTTCGGACAGGGTATTAGGTGAAAAACTGTTTTTT.

The sample holds a few counts of this clone. The genes are TRBV5-6 and TRBJ1-5; D possibly corresponds to TRBD1 (5 bases). This CDR3 has 17 amino acids. Germline CDR1 and CDR2: SGHDT and YYEEEE. V was trimmed by 3 bases and J by 4 bases, leaving 20 bases between them. The CDR3 nucleotides read TGTGCCAGCAGCTCCTACATACCCTCAGGGAGGAATCAGCCCCAGCATTTT. It is translated as CASSSYIPSGRNQPQHF. Variable domain in full (rest from reference TRBV5-6 and TRBJ1-5): DAGVTQSPTHLIKTRGQQVTLRCSPKSGHDTVSWYQQALGQGPQFIFQYYEEEERQRGNFPDRFSGHQFPNYSSELNVNALLLGDSALYLCASSSYIPSGRNQPQHFGDGTRLSIL.

This rearrangement joins TRBV7-8 to TRBJ2-5; maybe TRBD1 (6 bases). The assigned J gene may be wrong: the sequence end matches TRBJ2-7 better. CDR1 SGHVS and CDR2 FQNEAQ come from the germline V gene. CDR3 size: 14 residues. The chain's CDR3 is CASRPDRSSYEQYF. The CDR3 DNA reads as TGTGCCAGCAGGCCTGACAGGAGCTCCTACGAGCAGTACTTC.

This clone showed up just a few times. The chain uses TRBV30 and TRBJ2-3, with 7 nucleotides matching TRBD2. Germline lookup yields CDR1 GTSNPN and CDR2 SVGIG (reference sequence). The ends lost 4 bases at V and 6 bases at J; junction bases unmatched: 7. CDR3 size: 13 residues. CDR3: CAWTVAGSDTQYF. In nucleotides, the CDR3 is TGTGCCTGGACAGTAGCGGGTTCGGATACGCAGTATTTT.

This clone was seen only a few times. The chain joins TRBV7-8 to TRBJ1-5, with 10 positions matching TRBD1. Germline-derived CDR1 and CDR2 are SGHVS and FQNEAQ. The trim removed 5 bases at V and 9 bases at J, leaving 10 bases unmatched. The CDR3 loop spans 15 amino acids. The CDR3 loop reads CASSPETGGAWPQHF. CDR3 DNA sequence: TGTGCCAGCAGCCCCGAGACAGGGGGCGCTTGGCCCCAGCATTTT.

This rearrangement joins TRBV29-1 to TRBJ2-3; D ambiguous. The germline V and J ends were trimmed by 7 bases and 0 bases, with 14 bases remaining between them. The germline gives CDR1 SQVTM, CDR2 ANQGSEA. The CDR3 contains 14 residues. CDR3 sequence reads: CSANKYASTDTQYF. CDR3 coding DNA: TGCAGCGCCAACAAATACGCTAGCACAGATACGCAGTATTTT.

The sample holds a few counts of this clone. A junction boundary mismatches the germline segment, possibly from a read error. This chain joins TRBV20-1 and TRBJ1-5, with TRBD1 identical over 9 bases. Per the germline V gene, CDR1 is DFQATT and CDR2 is SNEGSKA (reference sequence). This CDR3 region has 11 residues. CDR3 DNA sequence: TGCAGTGCTCGAGAAGGACAGGGGATGCATTTT. It is translated as CSAREGQGMHF.

This clone was seen a few times. The chain has TRBV29-1 and TRBJ2-5; D may be TRBD1 (5 bases). The germline gives CDR1 SQVTM, CDR2 ANQGSEA. The V gene lost 4 bases and the J gene lost 0 bases, with 9 bases spanning the gap. This CDR3 is built from 13 residues. The CDR3 coding sequence is TGCAGCGTTGGAAAGGGGTACCAAGAGACCCAGTACTTC. Encoded protein: CSVGKGYQETQYF.

This clone was seen more than once but under ten times. This chain links TRBV9 with TRBJ2-5; 12 bases are shared with TRBD2. Germline V gene data show CDR1 as SGDLS and CDR2 as YYNGEE. The CDR3 is 16 amino acids. The junction had 11 bases not matched to a gene; V was cut back by 7 bases and J by 4 bases. CDR3 nucleotides: TGTGCCAGCTCGGCTAGCGGGAGGGTAGTGGGAGAGACCCAGTACTTC. Its protein is CASSASGRVVGETQYF.

This clone was counted a few times. J is TRBJ2-5 and V is TRBV7-9; 9 bases are shared with TRBD2. From germline, CDR1 is SEHNR and CDR2 FQNEAQ (reference sequence). V shed 8 bases, J shed 1 base, and the junction held 5 bases outside the gene matches. The CDR3 is 14 residues long. The CDR3 coding sequence is TGTGCCAGCGCCGGACTAGCGATCCAAGAGACCCAGTACTTC. Translation: CASAGLAIQETQYF.

V usage is TRBV18 and J usage is TRBJ1-2; D gene uncertain. The CDR3 has 15 amino acids. Trimming took 2 bases from V and 4 from J, leaving 14 bases between them. Looked up from germline, CDR1 is KGHSH and CDR2 is LQKENI. The CDR3 loop is CASSPASRESYGYTF. The CDR3, as DNA: TGTGCCAGCTCACCAGCCTCCCGGGAATCCTATGGCTACACCTTC.

The chain recombines TRBV28 with TRBJ2-7; maybe TRBD1 (7 bases). The CDR3 loop spans 15 amino acids. Germline V lookup: CDR1 MDHEN, CDR2 SYDVKM. Trimming left V 6 bases short and J 7 bases short, with 22 bases between. The CDR3 region has the DNA TGTGCCAGCAGACTCGACAGGGCGCAAGGGAGGGAGCAGTACTTC. It codes for CASRLDRAQGREQYF.

V is TRBV7-2 and J is TRBJ2-5; no reliable D call. The CDR3 has 12 amino acids. V gave up 3 bases and J gave up 4 bases, with 6 bases separating them. Germline V gene data show CDR1 as SGHTA and CDR2 as FQGNSA. Written as DNA, the CDR3 is TGTGCCAGCAGCTTGTACGGAGAGACCCAGTACTTC. Translated: CASSLYGETQYF.

This clone was seen more than once but under ten times. This chain's CDR3 is CASTDPGVEKLFF. The CDR3 DNA is TGTGCCAGCACTGACCCGGGAGTTGAAAAACTGTTTTTT. The rearrangement links TRBV28 to TRBJ1-4; unclear D gene. The V gene lost 7 bases and the J gene lost 7 bases, with 13 bases spanning the gap. CDR1 and CDR2 (germline): MDHEN, SYDVKM. The CDR3 length is 13 residues.

This clone was seen a single time. CDR3 DNA sequence: TGTGCCAGCTCACCAGATGGCTCAGTCTATGGCTACACCTTC. It encodes CASSPDGSVYGYTF. The chain uses TRBV18 and TRBJ1-2; no reliable D call. The CDR3 has 14 amino acids. V shed 2 bases and J shed 4 bases, with 11 bases lying between them. Germline-derived CDR1 and CDR2 are KGHSH and LQKENI. The complete variable domain, with remaining parts taken from reference TRBV18 and TRBJ1-2, reads NAGVMQNPRHLVRRRGQEARLRCSPMKGHSHVYWYRQLPEEGLKFMVYLQKENIIDESGMPKERFSAEFPKEGPSILRIQQVVRGDSAAYFCASSPDGSVYGYTFGSGTRLTVV.

The chain combines TRBV15 with TRBJ1-2, with 8 bases matching TRBD1. This CDR3 contains 18 residues. CDR1 is LNHNV and CDR2 is YYDKDF in the germline V gene (reference sequence). After removal of 0 bases from V and 7 bases from J, the junction contained 16 bases not matched to a gene. CDR3 bases: TGTGCCACCAGCAGAGATCGGGGCAGGGGGCGCTATGGGGGTGGCTACACCTTC. This translates into CATSRDRGRGRYGGGYTF.

The gene calls are TRBV5-6 and TRBJ1-5, with D perhaps matching TRBD1 (6 bases). V lost 2 bases, J lost 6 bases, and 15 bases lay in between. Looked up from germline, CDR1 is SGHDT and CDR2 is YYEEEE. This CDR3 has 15 residues. CDR3 nucleotide sequence: TGTGCCAGCAGCTTTAGAGGGTTCAGGGGTCAGCCCCAGCATTTT. It translates to CASSFRGFRGQPQHF. Variable domain in full (rest from reference TRBV5-6 and TRBJ1-5): DAGVTQSPTHLIKTRGQQVTLRCSPKSGHDTVSWYQQALGQGPQFIFQYYEEEERQRGNFPDRFSGHQFPNYSSELNVNALLLGDSALYLCASSFRGFRGQPQHFGDGTRLSIL.

V is TRBV28 and J is TRBJ2-3; 14 nucleotides line up with TRBD2. Germline CDR1 MDHEN, CDR2 SYDVKM. With 5 bases clipped from V and 5 bases from J, the junction kept 6 bases outside the gene matches. CDR3 length equals 16 residues. CDR3: CASSGPGTSGRDTQYF. The CDR3 DNA follows: TGTGCCAGCAGTGGACCCGGGACTAGCGGGAGAGATACGCAGTATTTT.